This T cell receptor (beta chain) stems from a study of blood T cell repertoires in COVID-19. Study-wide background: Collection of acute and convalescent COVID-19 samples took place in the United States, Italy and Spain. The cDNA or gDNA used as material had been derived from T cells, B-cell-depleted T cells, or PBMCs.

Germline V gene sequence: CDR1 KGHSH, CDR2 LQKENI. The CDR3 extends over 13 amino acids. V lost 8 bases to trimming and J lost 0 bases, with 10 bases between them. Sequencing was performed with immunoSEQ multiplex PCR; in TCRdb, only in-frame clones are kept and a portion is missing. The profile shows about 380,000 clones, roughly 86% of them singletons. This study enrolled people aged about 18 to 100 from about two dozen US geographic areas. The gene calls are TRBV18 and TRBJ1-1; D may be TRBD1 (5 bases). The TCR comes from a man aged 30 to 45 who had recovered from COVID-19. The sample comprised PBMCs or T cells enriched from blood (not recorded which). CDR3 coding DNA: TGTGCCAGCGCGGGGGACGTGAACACTGAAGCTTTCTTT. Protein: CASAGDVNTEAFF.